Described below is a single T cell receptor beta chain sequence and its context. Its antigen is currently unknown. MiXCR, applied by TCRdb to the 5' RACE reads, yields one record per CDR3 protein. Among around 95,000 distinct CDR3 sequences, just under 6% were seen once, and the ten largest hold about 12%. This CDR3 contains 13 residues. Germline V gene sequence: CDR1 LNHDA, CDR2 SQIVND (reference sequence). V was clipped by 5 bases and J by 1 base, with 6 bases between them. The record originates from a study of identical twins. General study points: Abundant cord blood beta clonotypes carried fewer insertions; memory repertoires showed none. Interpretation of the results relied on cross-sectional statistical analysis and not on following the same donors.

The chain employs TRBV19 and TRBJ1-5; no definite D call. Sequenced: memory T cells sorted from blood. The sequence was collected from a woman between 50 and 59 years old in good health. The CDR3 reads CASSSSSNQPQHF. The CDR3 coding sequence is TGTGCCAGTAGTTCCTCCAGCAATCAGCCCCAGCATTTT.